This T cell receptor (beta chain) was sequenced in a study of blood T cell repertoires in COVID-19. CDR3 length equals 13 residues. From germline, CDR1 is SNHLY and CDR2 FYNNEI. Some clones are missing from TCRdb's copy, which holds only in-frame ones; the method was immunoSEQ multiplex PCR. The sample holds about 58,000 clones; 90% are singletons and the top ten take 10% to 15%. The specimen sequenced was peripheral blood. This receptor was taken from a man aged 60 to 75 with active COVID-19. The chain joins TRBV2 to TRBJ2-7, with a weak D call TRBD2 (7 bases). The J call may be mistaken, given a closer DNA end match to TRBJ2-1. The CDR3, as DNA: TGTGCCAGCAGTGGCCTGGGGGGGGCGCAGCAGTTCTTC. It codes for CASSGLGGAQQFF.